This TCR beta chain is from a study of blood T cell repertoires in COVID-19. The V gene's germline CDR1 is SNHLY and CDR2 FYNNEI. Unmatched junction bases numbered 7, after V lost 6 bases and J lost 8 bases. The CDR3 extends over 14 amino acids. As handled by the study authors: How many nucleated cells were present was estimated from reference gene primer amplification. Profiling relied on immunoSEQ multiplex PCR, and the TCRdb table lists in-frame clones only, not all of them. Clonal size and the V and J genes are those of that table, whereas D and trimming came from the DNA. The profile shows about 160,000 clones, over 80% of them singletons.

This receptor was taken from a woman aged 50 to 60 with acute or convalescent COVID-19. Sequencing was done on a sample of peripheral blood. This chain connects TRBV2 to TRBJ1-4, with 9 bases identical to TRBD1. As DNA, the CDR3 is TGTGCCAGCAGGGAGACAGGGGGGAAGGAAAAACTGTTTTTT. This encodes CASRETGGKEKLFF.